Reported below is one TCR beta chain. Its cognate antigen is unknown. The data are from a study of cytomegalovirus exposure and HLA in healthy donors. On the study more broadly: The study's early data release held roughly 90 million unique TCRs from HLA-typed donors.

Donors sampled were nominally healthy, though unrecorded immune exposures were likely. Overall study findings and caveats: An observed cluster of highly shared sequence variants was recorded as a likely sequencing artifact. Associated with HLA alleles at 0.05 false discovery rate in a later analysis were fewer than 20,000 TCR beta sequences.

PCR involved 60 Vbeta and 13 Jbeta primers. Assay used: immunoSEQ multiplex PCR; TCRdb lists only in-frame clones, some missing. The data hold some 150,000 clones, with roughly 76% observed a single time. Germline-derived CDR1 and CDR2 are SNHLY and FYNNEI. The CDR3 has 13 residues. V dropped 5 bases and J dropped 6 bases, with 14 bases sitting between them. The sample taken for sequencing was PBMCs. This sequence originates from a human donor in good health. The genes are TRBV2 and TRBJ2-7, with D uncertain. The CDR3: CASSNLRNAEQYF. CDR3 coding DNA: TGTGCCAGCAGTAACTTACGTAACGCCGAGCAGTACTTC.